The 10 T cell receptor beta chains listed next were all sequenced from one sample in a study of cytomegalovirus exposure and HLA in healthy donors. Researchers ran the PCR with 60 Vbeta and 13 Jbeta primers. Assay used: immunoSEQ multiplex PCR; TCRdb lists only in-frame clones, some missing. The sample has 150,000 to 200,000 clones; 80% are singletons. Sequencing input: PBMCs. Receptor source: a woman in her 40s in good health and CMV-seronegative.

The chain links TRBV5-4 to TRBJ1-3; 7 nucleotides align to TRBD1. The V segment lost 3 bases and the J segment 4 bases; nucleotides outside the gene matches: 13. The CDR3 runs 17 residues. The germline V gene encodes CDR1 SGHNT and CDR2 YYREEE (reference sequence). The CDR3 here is CASSSLTGAVGGNTIYF. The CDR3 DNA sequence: TGTGCCAGCAGCTCACTCACAGGGGCGGTTGGAGGAAACACCATATATTTT.

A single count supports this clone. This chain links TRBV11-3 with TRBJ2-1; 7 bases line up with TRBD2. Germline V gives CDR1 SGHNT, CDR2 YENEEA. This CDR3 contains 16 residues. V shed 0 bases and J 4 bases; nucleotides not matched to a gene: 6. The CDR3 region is CASSLDRSGAYNEQFF. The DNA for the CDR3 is TGTGCCAGCAGCTTAGATAGGAGCGGGGCTTACAATGAGCAGTTCTTC.

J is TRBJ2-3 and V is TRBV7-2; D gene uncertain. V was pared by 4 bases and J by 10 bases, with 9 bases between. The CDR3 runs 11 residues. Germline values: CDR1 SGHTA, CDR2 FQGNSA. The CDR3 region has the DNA TGTGCCAGCAGCTCGGAGAAGGCGCAGTATTTT. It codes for CASSSEKAQYF.

CDR3 sequence (DNA): TGTGCCAGTAGTCCCGAATGGGGCGGGCCCCAGCATTTT. It translates to CASSPEWGGPQHF. The chain uses TRBV19 and TRBJ1-5; D perhaps matches TRBD1 (5 bases). This CDR3 comprises 13 residues. V was trimmed by 5 bases and J by 9 bases, leaving 14 bases between them. Germline CDR1 LNHDA, CDR2 SQIVND (reference sequence).

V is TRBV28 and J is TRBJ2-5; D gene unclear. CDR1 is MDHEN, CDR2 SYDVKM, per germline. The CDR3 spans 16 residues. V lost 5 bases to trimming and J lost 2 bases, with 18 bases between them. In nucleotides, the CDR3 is TGTGCCAGCAGTCCCGCAGGCTGGCATGGGCAAGAGACCCAGTACTTC. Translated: CASSPAGWHGQETQYF.

The CDR3 spells CASSFPGQGAHGYTF. The CDR3 DNA sequence: TGTGCCAGCAGCTTCCCGGGACAGGGGGCGCATGGCTACACCTTC. The chain carries TRBV5-6 and TRBJ1-2; 12 bases are shared with TRBD1. V lost 2 bases to trimming and J lost 6 bases; unmatched junction nucleotides: 5. Germline CDR1 and CDR2: SGHDT and YYEEEE. The CDR3 has 15 residues.

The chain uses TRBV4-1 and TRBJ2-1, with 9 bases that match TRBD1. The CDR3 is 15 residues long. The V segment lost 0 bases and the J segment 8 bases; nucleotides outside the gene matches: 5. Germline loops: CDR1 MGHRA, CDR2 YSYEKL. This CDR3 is CASSQERTGVDEQFF. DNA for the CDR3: TGCGCCAGCAGCCAAGAGCGGACAGGGGTGGATGAGCAGTTCTTC.

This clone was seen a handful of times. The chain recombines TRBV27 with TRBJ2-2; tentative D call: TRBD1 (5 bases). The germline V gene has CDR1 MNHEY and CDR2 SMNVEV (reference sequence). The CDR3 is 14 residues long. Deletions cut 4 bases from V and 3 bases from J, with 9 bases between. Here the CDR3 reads CASSWGRDTGELFF. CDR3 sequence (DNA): TGTGCCAGCAGTTGGGGCAGGGACACCGGGGAGCTGTTTTTT.

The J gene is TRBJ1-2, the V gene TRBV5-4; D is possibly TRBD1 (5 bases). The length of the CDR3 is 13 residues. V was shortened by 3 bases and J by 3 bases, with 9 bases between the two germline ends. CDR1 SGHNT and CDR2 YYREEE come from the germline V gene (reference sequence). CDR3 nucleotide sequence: TGTGCCAGCAGCTCCCAGACAGACTATGGCTACACCTTC. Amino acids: CASSSQTDYGYTF.

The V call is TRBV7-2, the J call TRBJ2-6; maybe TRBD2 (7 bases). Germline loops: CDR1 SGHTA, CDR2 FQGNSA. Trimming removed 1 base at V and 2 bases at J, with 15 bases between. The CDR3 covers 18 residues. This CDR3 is CASSLVWGGAAGANVLTF. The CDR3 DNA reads TGTGCCAGCAGCTTAGTGTGGGGGGGCGCAGCTGGGGCCAACGTCCTGACTTTC.